The source of this TCR beta chain is a study of blood T cell repertoires in COVID-19. Turning to the study itself: T cells, B-cell-depleted T cells, or PBMCs supplied cDNA or gDNA.

As handled by the study authors: Amplification of reference gene primers provided the estimated nucleated cell counts. The method was immunoSEQ multiplex PCR; TCRdb's version includes in-frame clones alone and lacks a portion of them. V and J calls and clone size are copied from that table; D and trimming were computed from the DNA. Here the sample spans approximately 140,000 clones, about 87% being singletons. V was clipped by 0 bases and J by 0 bases, with 6 bases between them. The CDR3 length is 15 residues. Germline CDR1 and CDR2: LGHDT and YNNKEL (reference sequence). This sequence originates from a woman in her thirties or forties with acute or convalescent COVID-19. The rearrangement uses TRBV3-1 (or the pseudogene TRBV3-2) and TRBJ1-3; D is unresolved. The specimen was peripheral blood. The CDR3 region is CASSQERSSGNTIYF. The DNA for the CDR3 is TGTGCCAGCAGCCAAGAGAGGAGCTCTGGAAACACCATATATTTT.